The 16 T cell receptor beta chains listed next were all sequenced from one sample in a study of cytomegalovirus exposure and HLA in healthy donors. Primers: 60 Vbeta forward and 13 Jbeta reverse. Sequenced by immunoSEQ multiplex PCR; TCRdb stores in-frame clones only, minus some. Listed are roughly 39,000 clones; 1% to 1.5% falls within the top ten. Sequences were obtained from PBMCs. The receptor source for this set is a man between 25 and 39 years old in good health and CMV-seronegative.

This rearrangement joins TRBV6-5 to TRBJ1-1, with D possibly being TRBD1 (5 bases). Germline lookup yields CDR1 MNHEY and CDR2 SVGAGI. The CDR3 covers 14 residues. V lost 2 bases and J lost 3, with 10 bases in between. This chain's CDR3 is CASSYAEGDTEAFF. The CDR3 DNA sequence: TGTGCCAGCAGTTACGCGGAAGGGGACACTGAAGCTTTCTTT.

V and J are TRBV18 and TRBJ1-1, with TRBD1 as a possible D gene (5 bases). The CDR3 length is 15 residues. Per germline, CDR1 KGHSH and CDR2 LQKENI. The V gene lost 2 bases and the J gene lost 4 bases, with 14 bases spanning the gap. The CDR3 reads CASSPVAGQGTEAFF. For the CDR3, the DNA is TGTGCCAGCTCACCAGTAGCTGGGCAGGGCACTGAAGCTTTCTTT.

The chain is built from TRBV6-6 and TRBJ1-5; tentatively, D is TRBD1 (5 bases). CDR1 is MNHNY and CDR2 is SVGAGI in the germline V gene (reference sequence). The CDR3 contains 14 residues. The V end was cut by 2 bases, the J end by 3 bases, with 8 bases between. The CDR3 region is CASSYGHNNQPQHF. The CDR3 bases are TGTGCCAGCAGTTACGGACATAACAATCAGCCCCAGCATTTT.

The gene calls are TRBV5-6 and TRBJ1-1; the D gene is possibly TRBD1 (5 bases). Germline values: CDR1 SGHDT, CDR2 YYEEEE. The CDR3 covers 13 residues. Trimming shortened V by 5 bases and J by 5 bases, and 13 bases separated the two germline ends. The CDR3: CASRPRGRTEAFF. In DNA, the CDR3 is TGTGCCAGCAGACCCCGGGGGAGGACTGAAGCTTTCTTT.

The chain links TRBV4-1 to TRBJ2-5, with TRBD2 identical over 8 bases. This CDR3 spans 15 amino acids. Losses at the gene ends were 4 bases for V and 4 bases for J; bases not matched to a gene: 8. The germline CDR1 and CDR2 sequences are MGHRA and YSYEKL. The CDR3 loop is CASSPYPGLGETQYF. The CDR3 region has the DNA TGCGCCAGCAGCCCATACCCGGGACTAGGAGAGACCCAGTACTTC.

The chain combines TRBV6-1 with TRBJ1-2; 7 nucleotides match TRBD1. The germline V gene has CDR1 MNHNS and CDR2 SASEGT. Unmatched junction bases numbered 2, after V lost 3 bases and J lost 4 bases. This CDR3 contains 13 residues. DNA for the CDR3: TGTGCCAGCAGTGAGAGGGACAGCTATGGCTACACCTTC. Translation gives CASSERDSYGYTF.

The chain employs TRBV30 and TRBJ2-2; possible D gene TRBD1, 6 bases. The V gene lost 2 bases and the J gene lost 3 bases, with 10 bases spanning the gap. Germline lookup yields CDR1 GTSNPN and CDR2 SVGIG (reference sequence). This CDR3 has 14 amino acids. CDR3 sequence reads: CAWSLYRDTGELFF. The CDR3 DNA reads TGTGCCTGGAGTCTGTACAGGGACACCGGGGAGCTGTTTTTT. Supplemented by reference TRBV30 and TRBJ2-2, the full variable domain reads SQTIHQWPATLVQPVGSPLSLECTVEGTSNPNLYWYRQAAGRGLQLLFYSVGIGQISSEVPQNLSASRPQDRQFILSSKKLLLSDSGFYLCAWSLYRDTGELFFGEGSRLTVL.

This sequence joins TRBV7-2 and TRBJ2-7; D possibly corresponds to TRBD1 (6 bases). V was cut by 4 bases and J by 2 bases, with 6 bases left in between. The CDR3 sequence is 12 residues long. The germline gives CDR1 SGHTA, CDR2 FQGNSA. The CDR3 here is CASSWTAYEQYF. As DNA, the CDR3 is TGTGCCAGCAGCTGGACAGCCTACGAGCAGTACTTC.

The chain is built from TRBV18 and TRBJ2-7, with TRBD1 identical over 10 bases. V lost 1 base to trimming and J lost 0 bases; unmatched junction nucleotides: 3. The germline CDR1 and CDR2 sequences are KGHSH and LQKENI. This CDR3 is built from 16 residues. The CDR3 loop reads CASSPRRTGGSYEQYF. For the CDR3, the DNA is TGTGCCAGCTCACCACGTAGGACAGGGGGCTCCTACGAGCAGTACTTC.

V and J are TRBV7-9 and TRBJ1-1; 7 nucleotides agree with TRBD1. CDR1 is SEHNR and CDR2 is FQNEAQ in the germline V gene (reference sequence). J gave up 0 bases and V 3 bases, and 13 bases lay outside the gene matches. This CDR3 comprises 18 residues. CDR3 amino acids: CASSFPSTQGFMNTEAFF. The CDR3, as DNA: TGTGCCAGCAGCTTCCCCTCGACACAGGGGTTTATGAACACTGAAGCTTTCTTT.

This chain links TRBV5-4 with TRBJ2-7, with D uncertain. Germline V gene lookup returns CDR1 SGHNT and CDR2 YYREEE (reference sequence). The CDR3 sequence is 15 residues long. Trimming left V 0 bases short and J 1 base short, with 11 bases between. The CDR3 region is CASSLDPRRSYEQYF. The DNA for the CDR3 is TGTGCCAGCAGCTTGGACCCGAGGCGGTCCTACGAGCAGTACTTC.

Written as DNA, the CDR3 is TGTGCCAGTAGCGGGAGGGCCTACAATGAGCAGTTCTTC. Protein product: CASSGRAYNEQFF. V gene TRBV6-6 combines with J gene TRBJ2-1; 11 bases are shared with TRBD2. V dropped 9 bases and J dropped 2; count of bases not matched to a gene: 0. The germline gives CDR1 MNHNY, CDR2 SVGAGI (reference sequence). The CDR3 totals 13 residues.

The chain recombines TRBV9 with TRBJ1-6; tentatively, D is TRBD1 (6 bases). The CDR3 spans 16 residues. Germline V gene data show CDR1 as SGDLS and CDR2 as YYNGEE. V lost 0 bases, J lost 10 bases, and 17 bases lay in between. The CDR3, as DNA: TGTGCCAGCAGCGTAGGGGGGGGCAGTTTAGGATCACCCCTCCACTTT. It translates to CASSVGGGSLGSPLHF.

The rearrangement links TRBV5-1 to TRBJ1-2; 10 bases match TRBD1. Germline loops: CDR1 SGHRS, CDR2 YFSETQ. The CDR3 consists of 15 residues. The junction had 3 bases not matched to a gene; V was cut back by 3 bases and J by 1 base. As DNA, the CDR3 is TGCGCCAGCAGCTCCGGGACAGGGGATAACTATGGCTACACCTTC. It translates to CASSSGTGDNYGYTF.

This rearrangement joins TRBV10-3 to TRBJ2-3, with a possible D match to TRBD2 (6 bases). Germline CDR1 and CDR2: ENHRY and SYGVKD. V lost 3 bases, J lost 1 base, and 17 bases lay in between. The CDR3 extends over 17 amino acids. The CDR3, as DNA: TGTGCCATCAGTGATGGCGGGAAGGTCCCGGGCACAGATACGCAGTATTTT. It translates to CAISDGGKVPGTDTQYF.

This sequence joins TRBV6-5 and TRBJ1-6; D uncertain. The CDR3 is 16 residues long. The V gene's germline CDR1 is MNHEY and CDR2 SVGAGI. Trimming took off 2 bases at V and 10 bases at J, with 18 bases between the two ends. CDR3 DNA sequence: TGTGCCAGCAGTTACGGTGTTGACCGAGGAGGGTCACCCCTCCACTTT. Residues: CASSYGVDRGGSPLHF.